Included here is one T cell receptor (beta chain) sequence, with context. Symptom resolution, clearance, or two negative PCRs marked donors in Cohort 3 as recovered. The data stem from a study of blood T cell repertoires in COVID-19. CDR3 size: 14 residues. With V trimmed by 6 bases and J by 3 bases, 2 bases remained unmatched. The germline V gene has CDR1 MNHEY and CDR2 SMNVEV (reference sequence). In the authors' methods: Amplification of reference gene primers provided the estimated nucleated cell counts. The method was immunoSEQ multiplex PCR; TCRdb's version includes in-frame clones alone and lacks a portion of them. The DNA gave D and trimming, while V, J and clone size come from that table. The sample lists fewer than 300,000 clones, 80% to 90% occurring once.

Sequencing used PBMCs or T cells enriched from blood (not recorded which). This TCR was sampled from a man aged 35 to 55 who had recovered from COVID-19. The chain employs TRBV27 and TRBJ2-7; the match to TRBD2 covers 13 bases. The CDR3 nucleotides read TGTGCCAGCAGGGGACTAGCGGGGTTCTACGAGCAGTACTTC. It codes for CASRGLAGFYEQYF.